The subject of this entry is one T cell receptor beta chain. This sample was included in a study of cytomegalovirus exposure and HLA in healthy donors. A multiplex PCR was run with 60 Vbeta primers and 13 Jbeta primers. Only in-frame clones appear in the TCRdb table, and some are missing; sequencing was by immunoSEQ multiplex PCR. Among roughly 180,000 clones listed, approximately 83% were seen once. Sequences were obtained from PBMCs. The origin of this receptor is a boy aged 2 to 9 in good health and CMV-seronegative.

Here the CDR3 DNA reads TGTGCCAGCAGGGAAACAGGGTTTCGGTACTCTGGAAACACCATATATTTT. Translating gives CASRETGFRYSGNTIYF. The chain carries TRBV6-1 and TRBJ1-3, with D perhaps matching TRBD1 (6 bases). Trimming removed 6 bases at V and 0 bases at J, with 18 bases between. CDR1 MNHNS and CDR2 SASEGT come from the germline V gene. This CDR3 spans 17 amino acids.